Reported below is one TCR beta chain. Antigen: not known. These data come from a study of vaccination and CD4 T cells after COVID-19. Points from the study as a whole: SARS-CoV-2-reactive clonotype medians increased from around 20 to 38, not significantly.

Treatment meaning: approximately 10-day PBMC culture with coronavirus spike peptide pools or control peptides (ViraFEST assay). Cell culture was performed with two million PBMCs per well in the presence of about 10 IU/ml IL-2 and 10 ug/ml peptide pools. Once obtained from cultured CD4+ T cells, the DNA was sequenced using the Oncomine TCR Beta short-read assay. TCRdb used MiXCR to reprocess the PCR reads, holding one entry per CDR3 protein. Here the sample spans some 10,000 distinct CDR3 sequences, over 55% being singletons. Germline CDR1 reads DFQATT; CDR2 reads SNEGSKA (reference sequence). Trimming removed 0 bases at V and 7 bases at J, with 16 bases between. This CDR3 contains 14 residues.

Sequenced sample: CD4+ T cells from blood, cultured in vitro. This chain links TRBV20-1 with TRBJ2-7, with D tentatively TRBD1 or TRBD2 (5 bases each). This clonotype was sampled from a human donor who had recovered from COVID-19. The CDR3 is CSARESGPRGEQYF. Written as DNA, the CDR3 is TGCAGTGCTAGAGAATCAGGGCCTAGAGGGGAGCAGTACTTC.